The 7 T cell receptor beta chains in this list originate from one sample, sequenced in a study of human CD8 memory T cell subsets. Construction of TCR beta libraries was accomplished by means of UMI-labeled 5' RACE. From its re-call of the 5' RACE reads, TCRdb lists each CDR3 protein once, without DNA. The ten top clones account for around 20%, within a sample of more than 8,000 distinct CDR3 sequences. Sequencing was performed on CD8+ T cells from PBMCs. These receptors were obtained from a human donor in good health.

J is TRBJ1-1 and V is TRBV3-1; the TRBD1 assignment by TCRdb is unverifiable without DNA. Germline V gene lookup returns CDR1 LGHDT and CDR2 YNNKEL (reference sequence). The CDR3 runs 14 residues. The CDR3 is CASSLGPMNTEAFF.

This chain joins TRBV5-4 and TRBJ2-5. Germline V gene sequence: CDR1 SGHNT, CDR2 YYREEE (reference sequence). The CDR3 runs 13 residues. This chain's CDR3 is CASSLSGSETQYF.

The chain employs TRBV24-1 and TRBJ2-1; the TRBD1 assignment by TCRdb is unverifiable without DNA. The germline CDR1 and CDR2 sequences are KGHDR and SFDVKD. The length of the CDR3 is 16 residues. This CDR3 reads CATSDLRQGGYNEQFF.

The rearrangement links TRBV18 to TRBJ2-7; the D call of TRBD1 rests on TCRdb alone, since no DNA is present to check it. This CDR3 has 13 residues. Germline loops: CDR1 KGHSH, CDR2 LQKENI. This chain's CDR3 is CASSPDRAYEQYF.

This chain connects TRBV3-1 to TRBJ2-5; absent DNA, TCRdb's TRBD1 call cannot be checked. Germline V gives CDR1 LGHDT, CDR2 YNNKEL (reference sequence). The CDR3 is 15 residues long. The CDR3 reads CASSQDFRGGETQYF.

The chain couples TRBV4-1 to TRBJ2-2. Germline CDR1 reads MGHRA; CDR2 reads YSYEKL. The CDR3 is made up of 11 amino acids. The CDR3 is CASSHPGELFF.

The gene calls are TRBV6-6 and TRBJ1-1; there is no DNA to check the TCRdb D call of TRBD1. This CDR3 is built from 13 residues. CDR1 and CDR2 from the germline V gene are MNHNY and SVGAGI (reference sequence). The CDR3 sequence: CASRRQTNTEAFF.